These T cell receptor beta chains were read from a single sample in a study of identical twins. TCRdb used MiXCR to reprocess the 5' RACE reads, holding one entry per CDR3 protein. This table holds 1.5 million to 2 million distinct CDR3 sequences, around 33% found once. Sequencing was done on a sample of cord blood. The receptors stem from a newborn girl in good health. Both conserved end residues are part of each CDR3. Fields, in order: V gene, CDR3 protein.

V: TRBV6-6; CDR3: CASSYRSLDGTDTQYF
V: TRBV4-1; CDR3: CASSQEDRKDTQYF
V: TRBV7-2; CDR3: CASSLARGGPNEQFF
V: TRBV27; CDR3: CASSLYPSNQPQHF
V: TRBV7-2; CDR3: CASSLTRRAKNTQYF
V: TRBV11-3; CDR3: CASSPGQGFIYEQYF
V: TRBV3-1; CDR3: CASSQAGLVGYNEQFF
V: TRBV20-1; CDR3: CSANPFWANVLTF
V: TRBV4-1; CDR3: CASSQLAVSTDTQYF
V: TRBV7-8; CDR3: CASSLGGTSAGYEQYF
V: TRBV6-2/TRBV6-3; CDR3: CASSPGLAWNEQFF
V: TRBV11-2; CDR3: CASSLVVAGPVGELFF
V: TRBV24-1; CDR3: CATGGVTDTQYF
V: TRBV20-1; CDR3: CSAPPGLRYEQYF
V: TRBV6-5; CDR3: CASSTSGAADTQYF
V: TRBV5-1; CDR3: CASSHGRGSNTGELFF
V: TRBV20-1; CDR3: CSARSPGADTQYF
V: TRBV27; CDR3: CASSRLGQNTGELFF
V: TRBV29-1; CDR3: CSVPDTNTGELFF
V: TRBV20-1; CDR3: CSAAQGATNEKLFF
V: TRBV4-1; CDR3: CASSQPLRGSTDTQYF
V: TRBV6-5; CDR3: CASSHRAPSYEQYF
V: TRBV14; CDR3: CASSQRHKYGYTF
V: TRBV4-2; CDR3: CASSQMTGVNTGELFF
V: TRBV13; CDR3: CASSWDRLQETQYF
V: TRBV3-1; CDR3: CASSQGRDRAEQYF
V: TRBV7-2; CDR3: CASSRRLAGEREKQETQYF
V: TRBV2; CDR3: CASSERGEGQPQHF
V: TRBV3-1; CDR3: CASSQESLRTNEKLFF
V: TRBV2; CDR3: CASSSGTSGEGTDTQYF
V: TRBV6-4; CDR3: CASSDYLTGVGNSTEAFF
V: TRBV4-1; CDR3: CASSQTGLAGADTQYF
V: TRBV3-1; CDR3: CASSHAGTSGRRSYEQYF
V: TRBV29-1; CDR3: CSVEWWTNYNEQYF
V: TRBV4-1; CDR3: CASSQDRETLLDTQYF
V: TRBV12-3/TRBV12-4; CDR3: CASSLGFRTDTQYF
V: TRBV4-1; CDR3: CASSQAPGQASYGYTF
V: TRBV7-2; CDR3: CASSLGWQTGAFF
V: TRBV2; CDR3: CASRLQNLSYEQYF
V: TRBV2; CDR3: CASRETGGVWNEQFF
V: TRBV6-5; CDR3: CASSYSKRGEASGKGYTF
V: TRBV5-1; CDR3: CASSLYGAHTDTQYF
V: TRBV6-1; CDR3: CASSGARTDTQYF
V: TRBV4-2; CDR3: CASSQELQGASGNTIYF
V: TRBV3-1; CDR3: CASSPRGATRGDAQYF
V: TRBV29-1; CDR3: CSVEDLEGTTEAFF
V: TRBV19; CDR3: CASSVVRDRGPRGYTF